The next 3 T cell receptor beta chains were all read from a single sample in a study of blood T cell repertoires in COVID-19. Assay used: immunoSEQ multiplex PCR; TCRdb lists only in-frame clones, some missing. Among 200,000 to 250,000 clones listed, approximately 85% were seen once. Sequencing was carried out using PBMCs or T cells enriched from blood (not recorded which). All receptors derive from a woman between 50 and 59 years old with acute COVID-19.

The chain carries TRBV4-1 and TRBJ1-3, with a weak D call TRBD1 (6 bases). V shed 0 bases and J shed 2 bases, with 8 bases lying between them. The CDR3 runs to 15 residues. The germline CDR1 and CDR2 sequences are MGHRA and YSYEKL. This CDR3 reads CASSQEPGAGNTIYF. The CDR3 DNA follows: TGCGCCAGCAGCCAAGAACCAGGGGCTGGAAACACCATATATTTT.

The chain links TRBV2 to TRBJ1-4; D not certain. V was cut by 6 bases and J by 12 bases, with 11 bases left in between. CDR3 length: 11 amino acids. Germline V gene data show CDR1 as SNHLY and CDR2 as FYNNEI. The CDR3 sequence: CASSQAPELFF. As DNA, the CDR3 is TGTGCCAGCAGCCAGGCACCCGAACTGTTTTTT.

The gene calls are TRBV6-1 and TRBJ1-2; possibly TRBD1 for D (6 bases). This CDR3 comprises 13 residues. Trimming pared 3 bases from V and 8 bases from J, leaving 13 bases between. Germline assignment: CDR1 MNHNS and CDR2 SASEGT. CDR3 in DNA: TGTGCCAGCAGTGACGGACAGTCTCGCGGCTACACCTTC. Amino acid sequence: CASSDGQSRGYTF.